This T cell receptor (beta chain) was identified in a study of neurological immune-mediated disorders. Regarding the study as a whole: Healthy controls had more TCR clonal expansion than multiple sclerosis, which showed the least, whereas HTLV-1-associated myelopathy showed the most.

TCRdb reprocessed the 5' RACE reads via MiXCR and lists one record per CDR3 protein. This repertoire shows under 50,000 distinct CDR3 sequences, about an eighth found once; its top ten account for about 4.9%. This sample's time point: longitudinal time-point 2. This clonotype was detected many times. Antigen unknown. Sequenced sample: PBMCs. This receptor was obtained from a male donor with HTLV-1-associated myelopathy (HAM/TSP).

CDR3 DNA sequence: TGCAGTGCTAGAGATAGGTCTGAAGCTTTCTTT. Residues: CSARDRSEAFF. The chain employs TRBV20-1 and TRBJ1-1; D uncertain. The CDR3 contains 11 residues. Germline assignment: CDR1 DFQATT and CDR2 SNEGSKA (reference sequence). Trimming stripped 0 bases from V and 6 bases from J, with 5 bases between.